The 16 T cell receptor beta chains below all came from one sample that was sequenced in a study of identical twins. TCRdb passed the 5' RACE reads through MiXCR, listing each CDR3 protein once. The repertoire consists of some 300,000 distinct CDR3 sequences, with 9% to 15% occurring once and the leading ten covering around 7.8%. The same specimen was also included in a second study, on yellow fever vaccine responses in identical twins.

Sequences were obtained from CD8+ T cells sorted from blood. The receptor source for this set is a woman between 18 and 30 years old in good health.

This clonotype was observed many times. The rearrangement uses TRBV5-1 and TRBJ1-2; D is unresolved. The CDR3 has 15 residues. The V end lost 6 bases, the J end lost 2 bases, and 17 bases lay between the germline ends. The V gene's germline CDR1 is SGHRS and CDR2 YFSETQ. This CDR3 is CASNPREGENYGYTF. As DNA, the CDR3 is TGCGCCAGCAACCCGAGAGAGGGTGAAAACTATGGCTACACCTTC.

The chain links TRBV12-3 or TRBV12-4 to TRBJ1-1, with D hard to call. Trimming pared 6 bases from V and 6 bases from J, leaving 11 bases between. This CDR3 has 12 amino acids. The CDR3 loop is CASSRARAEAFF. Written as DNA, the CDR3 is TGTGCCAGCAGCCGGGCTCGAGCTGAAGCTTTCTTT.

This clonotype was seen ten or more times. The J gene is TRBJ1-1, the V gene TRBV12-3 or TRBV12-4; D is uncertain. This CDR3 has 12 residues. The germline V and J ends were trimmed by 3 bases and 2 bases, with 4 bases remaining between them. This CDR3 is CASSFSNTEAFF. As DNA, the CDR3 is TGTGCCAGCAGTTTTTCCAACACTGAAGCTTTCTTT.

The chain recombines TRBV6-1 with TRBJ1-5; D is ambiguous. The V gene lost 1 base and the J gene lost 0 bases, with 4 bases spanning the gap. The germline V gene encodes CDR1 MNHNS and CDR2 SASEGT. The CDR3 contains 14 residues. The CDR3 sequence: CASSEGSSNQPQHF. The DNA for the CDR3 is TGTGCCAGCAGTGAAGGGTCTAGCAATCAGCCCCAGCATTTT.

The chain recombines TRBV7-9 with TRBJ2-7; D is unresolved. The CDR3 is made up of 14 amino acids. The germline CDR1 and CDR2 sequences are SEHNR and FQNEAQ (reference sequence). Trimming cost V 1 base and J 0 bases, with 7 bases left between them. In nucleotides, the CDR3 is TGTGCCAGCAGCTTAGTCGACGGCTCCTACGAGCAGTACTTC. It specifies CASSLVDGSYEQYF.

This clonotype has more than one count but fewer than ten. The chain has TRBV20-1 and TRBJ1-2; TRBD1 matches at 8 bases. CDR3 length equals 14 residues. Trimming cost V 6 bases and J 6 bases; bases outside gene matches: 12. Germline V CDR1 and CDR2: DFQATT, SNEGSKA (reference sequence). CDR3 in DNA: TGCAGTGCGGAGACAGGGGTTATCGCGGATGGCTACACCTTC. Its protein is CSAETGVIADGYTF.

This clonotype showed up just a few times. The chain has TRBV28 and TRBJ2-1, with D tentatively TRBD2 (6 bases). Germline lookup yields CDR1 MDHEN and CDR2 SYDVKM. This CDR3 has 15 residues. The V and J ends lost 3 bases and 8 bases respectively, with 17 bases between them. The CDR3 DNA reads as TGTGCCAGCAGTTTCGGTGCGGACTATCAGTATGAGCAGTTCTTC. Encoded protein: CASSFGADYQYEQFF. The variable domain in full, completed from reference TRBV28 and TRBJ2-1, reads DVKVTQSSRYLVKRTGEKVFLECVQDMDHENMFWYRQDPGLGLRLIYFSYDVKMKEKGDIPEGYSVSREKKERFSLILESASTNQTSMYLCASSFGADYQYEQFFGPGTRLTVL.

The genes are TRBV27 and TRBJ2-7, with 7 bases that match TRBD2. CDR1 is MNHEY, CDR2 SMNVEV, per germline (reference sequence). After removal of 2 bases from V and 2 bases from J, the junction contained 12 bases not matched to a gene. This CDR3 is built from 17 residues. DNA for the CDR3: TGTGCCAGCAGTTTAATTGGGGGACTACAGATAACCTACGAGCAGTACTTC. This codes for CASSLIGGLQITYEQYF.

The chain combines TRBV24-1 with TRBJ2-3; D remains ambiguous. Germline assignment: CDR1 KGHDR and CDR2 SFDVKD. The CDR3 covers 13 residues. Trimming shortened V by 7 bases and J by 0 bases, and 7 bases separated the two germline ends. The CDR3 DNA follows: TGTGCCACCAGAGACACAAGCACAGATACGCAGTATTTT. This gives the protein CATRDTSTDTQYF.

This clonotype has just a few counts. The chain links TRBV6-4 to TRBJ2-3; D is tentatively TRBD1 or TRBD2 (5 bases each). V was shortened by 2 bases and J by 0 bases, with 12 bases between the two germline ends. There are 16 residues in the CDR3. Germline lookup yields CDR1 MRHNA and CDR2 SNTAGT. The CDR3 DNA is TGTGCCAGCAGTGACGTCGGGACGACTAGCACAGATACGCAGTATTTT. The encoded protein is CASSDVGTTSTDTQYF.

The chain uses TRBV27 and TRBJ2-7; no definite D call. Trimming removed 4 bases at V and 0 bases at J, with 10 bases between. Germline values: CDR1 MNHEY, CDR2 SMNVEV (reference sequence). There are 14 residues in the CDR3. The DNA for the CDR3 is TGTGCCAGCAGTTATGACACAAACTCCTACGAGCAGTACTTC. It codes for CASSYDTNSYEQYF.

This clonotype was picked up many times. The chain couples TRBV28 to TRBJ2-7; tentative D call: TRBD1 (5 bases). The V end was cut by 5 bases, the J end by 5 bases, with 22 bases between. The CDR3 loop spans 16 amino acids. Germline lookup yields CDR1 MDHEN and CDR2 SYDVKM. The CDR3 bases are TGTGCCAGCAGTCGATCCTCTGACAGCTGGTCGAACGAGCAGTACTTC. This gives the protein CASSRSSDSWSNEQYF.

The gene calls are TRBV25-1 and TRBJ2-5; 8 bases match TRBD2. The CDR3 is made up of 16 amino acids. V shed 1 base and J 4 bases; nucleotides not matched to a gene: 8. Per germline, CDR1 MGHDK and CDR2 SYGVNS. This CDR3 is CASSELLAGSSETQYF. The DNA for the CDR3 is TGTGCCAGCAGTGAATTATTAGCGGGGTCCTCAGAGACCCAGTACTTC.

The chain combines TRBV15 with TRBJ2-3; 7 nucleotides line up with TRBD1. CDR3 length: 16 residues. The ends lost 4 bases at V and 9 bases at J; junction bases unmatched: 16. Germline V CDR1 and CDR2: LNHNV, YYDKDF (reference sequence). The CDR3 DNA is TGTGCCACCAGCAACCCGGGCAGGGGGAAGGGTTGGACGCAGTATTTT. Protein: CATSNPGRGKGWTQYF.

This chain links TRBV10-3 with TRBJ2-1; TRBD2 agrees at 9 bases. Germline CDR1 is ENHRY and CDR2 is SYGVKD. The CDR3 sequence is 16 residues long. Unmatched junction bases numbered 1, after V lost 0 bases and J lost 1 base. In DNA, the CDR3 is TGTGCCATCAGTGAGTCTGCGGGGGGGTCCTACAATGAGCAGTTCTTC. It specifies CAISESAGGSYNEQFF.

The chain combines TRBV7-8 with TRBJ2-1; unclear D gene. CDR1 and CDR2 (germline): SGHVS, FQNEAQ. CDR3 length: 13 residues. V lost 0 bases and J lost 10, with 10 bases in between. CDR3 in DNA: TGTGCCAGCAGCTTAGCGCCCTCTCGCGAGCAGTTCTTC. It encodes CASSLAPSREQFF.